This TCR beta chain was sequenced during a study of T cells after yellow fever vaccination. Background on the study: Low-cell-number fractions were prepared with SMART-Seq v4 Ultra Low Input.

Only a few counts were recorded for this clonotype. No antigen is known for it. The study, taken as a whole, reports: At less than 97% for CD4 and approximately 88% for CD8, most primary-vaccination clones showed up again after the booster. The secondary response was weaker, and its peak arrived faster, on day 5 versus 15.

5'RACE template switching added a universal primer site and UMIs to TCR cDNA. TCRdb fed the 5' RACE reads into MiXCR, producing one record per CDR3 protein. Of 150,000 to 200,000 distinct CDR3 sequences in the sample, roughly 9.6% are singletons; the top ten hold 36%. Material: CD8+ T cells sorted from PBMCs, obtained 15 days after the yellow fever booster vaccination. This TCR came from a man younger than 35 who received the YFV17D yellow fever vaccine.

Written as DNA, the CDR3 is TGTGCCACCAGTGACCCTGCCACAGGGGGTATATCCAATGAGCAGTTCTTC. Translated: CATSDPATGGISNEQFF. The chain combines TRBV24-1 with TRBJ2-1, with 8 nucleotides matching TRBD1. CDR1 and CDR2 (germline): KGHDR, SFDVKD. The junction had 13 bases not matched to a gene; V was cut back by 4 bases and J by 6 bases. The CDR3 spans 17 residues.